These T cell receptor beta chains were read from a single sample in a study of T-cell reconstitution after alpha-beta-depleted transplantation in children. TCRdb analysed the PCR reads with MiXCR anew, one entry per CDR3 protein. The sample has about 420,000 distinct CDR3 sequences, about a tenth seen once. Sequencing was performed on PBMCs from the stem cell graft donor, taken from the stem cell graft. The source of these receptors is a human donor who donated a stem cell graft to a child with acute myeloid leukemia. Each CDR3 is given with its conserved first and last residue. The order of the fields is V gene, CDR3 protein.

TRBV11-2	CASSLTALAPGRSSTDTQYF
TRBV9	CASSVAIRINSYNEQFF
TRBV25-1	CASSAGYGNQPQHF
TRBV18	CASSPRVTGENDNSPLHF
TRBV27	CASSLSYPNEQFF
TRBV10-3	CAISDPGQRNTQYF
TRBV12-3/TRBV12-4	CASSFGEGPQHF
TRBV5-1	CASSSPGANYGYTF
TRBV6-1	CASSEEGRGRETQYF
TRBV20-1	CSARPPRQGSQETQYF
TRBV5-1	CASGRGGVSNEQFF
TRBV11-2	CASSLFGDGREQFF
TRBV5-5	CASSEGPSGQPQHF
TRBV6-5	CASSRTRDTQYF
TRBV4-1	CASSQEAERVNEQFF
TRBV9	CASSVAPGPPNEQYF
TRBV27	CASSGKWGGGVKKETQYF
TRBV7-2	CASRRTSGSTHEQFF
TRBV12-3/TRBV12-4	CASSLRGSAGGRWNEQFF
TRBV4-3	CASSQRTGTYAQYF
TRBV12-3/TRBV12-4	CASSAAQRITDTQYF
TRBV5-1	CASSLGLAGNYEQYF
TRBV30	CAWSASAYGNEQFF
TRBV20-1	CSALFLAGVQETQYF
TRBV10-3	CAIRAGGAYNEQFF
TRBV15	CATSRERGIGSPLHF
TRBV7-9	CASSLDFSASRNNEQFF
TRBV20-1	CSARTGTSGNPNTGELFF
TRBV30	CAWSVLRLAGEPYF
TRBV27	CASSSPSLADTGELFF
TRBV7-2	CASRPSGVDTQYF
TRBV7-9	CASSQGLAITDTQYF
TRBV30	CAWSVLPPRGDF
TRBV20-1	CSARQGQGSYEQYF
TRBV7-8	CASSKGLAGNQETQYF
TRBV20-1	CSARVASEAFF
TRBV5-2	CARGPGLLGFQEQFF
TRBV20-1	CSATSDGENTDTQYF
TRBV29-1	CSVGIAGDTDTQYF
TRBV5-1	CASSRDRGGNEQFF
TRBV4-1	CASSQAGLGYTF
TRBV20-1	CSARSGANMNTEAFF
TRBV12-3/TRBV12-4	CASSPDRGPNEQFF
TRBV7-2	CASSWRPGDLGETQYF
TRBV27	CASSLFSMGTPGPNEKLFF
TRBV9	CASSTAPWENEQFF
TRBV4-2	CASSQEWNEQYF
TRBV4-3	CASSQEGVGEQYF
TRBV4-3	CASSQRIDRVYTDTQYF
TRBV2	CASVSATDTQYF
TRBV5-6	CASSLQSYEQYF